One sample yielded the 7 T cell receptor beta chains listed below, sequenced in a study of cytomegalovirus exposure and HLA in healthy donors. Clones were read by immunoSEQ multiplex PCR, and TCRdb kept only the in-frame ones, dropping some. Found here are approximately 190,000 clones, around 84% of them singletons; the top ten hold roughly 6.5%. Sequencing input: PBMCs. The source is a man aged 18 to 30 in good health and CMV-seropositive.

The count of this clone is one. V and J are TRBV6-1 and TRBJ1-4, with 9 bases fitting TRBD1. This CDR3 is built from 14 residues. J gave up 6 bases and V 5 bases, and 4 bases lay outside the gene matches. The germline V gene encodes CDR1 MNHNS and CDR2 SASEGT. The CDR3 DNA is TGTGCCAGCAGTATACAGGGGGCGGATGAAAAACTGTTTTTT. It translates to CASSIQGADEKLFF.

The chain couples TRBV6-6 to TRBJ2-2, with unresolved D. Per germline, CDR1 MNHNY and CDR2 SVGAGI (reference sequence). With 5 bases removed from V and 0 bases from J, the gap between germline ends came to 4 bases. This CDR3 has 13 amino acids. The CDR3 here is CASSTSNTGELFF. The CDR3 region has the DNA TGTGCCAGCAGTACATCGAACACCGGGGAGCTGTTTTTT.

V is TRBV5-1 and J is TRBJ2-7, with 14 nucleotides matching TRBD2. Germline V lookup: CDR1 SGHRS, CDR2 YFSETQ. The J segment lost 1 base and the V segment lost 3 bases, leaving 0 bases of the junction unmatched. The CDR3 length is 15 residues. The CDR3 DNA reads as TGCGCCAGCAGCTGGACTAGCGGGAGGTCCTACGAGCAGTACTTC. It specifies CASSWTSGRSYEQYF.

This clone has just one count. The DNA for the CDR3 is TGTGCCAGCAGTCCCCTATTGCCCCCGGGTGGCTACACCTTC. The encoded protein is CASSPLLPPGGYTF. This chain uses TRBV27 with TRBJ1-2, with D hard to call. V was trimmed by 5 bases and J by 7 bases, leaving 17 bases between them. Per the germline V gene, CDR1 is MNHEY and CDR2 is SMNVEV (reference sequence). The CDR3 has 14 amino acids.

The rearrangement links TRBV6-5 to TRBJ2-7; TRBD2 matches 13 bases. Losses at the gene ends were 6 bases for V and 6 bases for J; bases not matched to a gene: 5. This CDR3 is 14 amino acids long. Germline V gene sequence: CDR1 MNHEY, CDR2 SVGAGI. CDR3 nucleotide sequence: TGTGCCAGCAGCGGACTAGCGGGAGAGGGCGAGCAGTACTTC. It specifies CASSGLAGEGEQYF.

This chain joins TRBV9 and TRBJ2-6, with D possibly being TRBD2 (5 bases). Trimming pared 5 bases from V and 0 bases from J, leaving 12 bases between. CDR1 is SGDLS and CDR2 is YYNGEE in the germline V gene. The CDR3 length is 16 residues. The CDR3 nucleotides are TGTGCCAGCAGTGGAGGTTCCCGCTCTGGGGCCAACGTCCTGACTTTC. Protein sequence: CASSGGSRSGANVLTF.

This clone was detected only once. This chain uses TRBV19 with TRBJ2-2; weak D call: TRBD2 (7 bases). Germline CDR1 LNHDA, CDR2 SQIVND (reference sequence). This CDR3 has 15 residues. The V and J ends lost 5 bases and 7 bases respectively, with 17 bases between them. The CDR3 DNA reads TGTGCCAGTAGTCCCCTGGGGGGGCAGGGCGGGGAGCTGTTTTTT. As protein: CASSPLGGQGGELFF.